A selection of T cell receptor beta chains follows, all from one sample in a study of OX40 agonist ivuxolimab in advanced cancers. The method was immunoSEQ multiplex PCR; TCRdb's version includes in-frame clones alone and lacks a portion of them. The sample includes tens of thousands of clones, 89% seen only once; the top ten take around 11%. This material consisted of CD4+ or CD8+ T cells sorted from blood, taken in a trial of the OX40 agonist ivuxolimab. The receptors originated from an adult with an advanced solid tumor such as melanoma, head and neck, liver or kidney cancer. CDR3s include the opening cysteine and the closing phenylalanine or tryptophan. A D gene is named only where the DNA matches it firmly. A clone size is listed for some rows: how often the clone was seen (once, few, many), or a class if it is expanded.

.,TRBJ2-7,TRBV6-6,13,.,CAICRDSENEQYF,TGTGCCATTTGCAGGGATTCAGAGAACGAGCAGTACTTC
.,TRBJ1-2,TRBV6-4,15,.,CASSDSRGSGYGYTF,TGTGCCAGCAGTGACTCAAGGGGCTCTGGCTATGGCTACACCTTC
.,TRBJ1-4,TRBV21-1,15,.,CASSPRAVYNEKLFF,TGTGCCAGCAGCCCCAGGGCCGTTTATAATGAAAAACTGTTTTTT
TRBD2,TRBJ2-1,TRBV28,16,once,CASSFPGTSEGGEQFF,TGTGCCAGCAGTTTCCCCGGGACTAGCGAGGGGGGTGAGCAGTTCTTC
.,TRBJ2-7,TRBV4-3,14,.,CASSQALAGYEQYF,TGCGCCAGCAGCCAGGCACTGGCCGGGTACGAGCAGTACTTC
.,TRBJ1-4,TRBV4-3,13,.,CASSVIESEKLFF,TGCGCCAGCAGCGTAATCGAATCTGAAAAACTGTTTTTT
TRBD2,TRBJ2-7,TRBV4-3,17,.,CASSQALAGLLSYEQYF,TGCGCCAGCAGCCAAGCTCTAGCGGGACTCCTCTCCTACGAGCAGTACTTC
.,TRBJ2-2,TRBV27,13,.,CASSLLATGELFF,TGTGCCAGCAGCCTGCTAGCGACCGGGGAGCTGTTTTTT
TRBD1,TRBJ2-7,TRBV5-6,14,.,CASSSRGRGEEQYF,TGTGCCAGCAGCTCCAGGGGGCGAGGAGAAGAGCAGTACTTC
.,TRBJ2-7,TRBV29-1,14,.,CSVEYTGSPYEQYF,TGCAGCGTTGAGTATACGGGGTCACCTTACGAGCAGTACTTC
TRBD2,TRBJ2-7,TRBV27,17,.,CASSLSWDYNTPYEQYF,TGTGCCAGCAGTTTATCGTGGGACTACAACACCCCCTACGAGCAGTACTTC
.,TRBJ1-2,TRBV27,15,.,CASSLGQPVVYGYTF,TGTGCCAGCAGTTTAGGGCAGCCGGTAGTTTATGGCTACACCTTC
.,TRBJ2-3,TRBV9,14,.,CASSVSGSTDTQYF,TGTGCCAGCAGCGTTAGCGGAAGCACAGATACGCAGTATTTT
.,TRBJ2-2,TRBV30,13,.,CAWSNLLTGELFF,TGTGCCTGGAGTAACCTTCTCACCGGGGAGCTGTTTTTT
TRBD2,TRBJ2-1,TRBV7-6,16,.,CASSPTGLAGGNEQFF,TGTGCCAGCAGCCCAACAGGACTAGCGGGAGGGAATGAGCAGTTCTTC
.,TRBJ2-1,TRBV6-5,16,.,CASSYRGSSPYNEQFF,TGTGCCAGCAGTTACAGGGGTAGCTCCCCCTACAATGAGCAGTTCTTC
.,TRBJ2-6,TRBV28,17,.,CASKGVYYFAGANVLTF,TGTGCCAGCAAGGGGGTATACTACTTCGCTGGGGCCAACGTCCTGACTTTC
TRBD1,TRBJ2-7,TRBV5-6,14,once,CASSYPGQGYEQYF,TGTGCCAGCAGCTACCCGGGACAGGGCTACGAGCAGTACTTC
TRBD1,TRBJ2-5,TRBV2,13,.,CASSDRGLETQYF,TGTGCCAGCAGTGACAGGGGGTTAGAGACCCAGTACTTC
TRBD1,TRBJ1-4,TRBV28,15,.,CASSFTPGGGEKLFF,TGTGCCAGCAGTTTTACCCCAGGGGGGGGTGAAAAACTGTTTTTT
TRBD1,TRBJ2-5,TRBV2,15,.,CASSEGQGKQETQYF,TGTGCCAGCAGTGAAGGACAGGGGAAGCAAGAGACCCAGTACTTC
.,TRBJ1-4,TRBV4-3,15,.,CASSQDEGRGRKLFF,TGCGCCAGCAGCCAAGATGAGGGGAGGGGCCGAAAACTGTTTTTT
.,TRBJ2-3,TRBV7-9,15,.,CASSLGIRSTDTQYF,TGTGCCAGCAGCTTAGGAATTAGGAGCACAGATACGCAGTATTTT
.,TRBJ1-1,TRBV10-3,12,.,CAISEGRTEAFF,TGTGCCATCAGTGAGGGGAGAACTGAAGCTTTCTTT
.,TRBJ2-7,TRBV21-1,17,.,CASSETDRRNRSYEQYF,TGTGCCAGCAGCGAAACGGACAGGAGGAACCGCTCCTACGAGCAGTACTTC
TRBD1,TRBJ1-1,TRBV30,17,.,CAWHPRWDSDYHTEAFF,TGTGCCTGGCACCCTCGCTGGGACAGTGACTATCACACTGAAGCTTTCTTT
.,TRBJ1-1,TRBV10-3,15,.,CAISYRDGINTEAFF,TGTGCCATCAGTTACAGGGACGGCATAAACACTGAAGCTTTCTTT
.,TRBJ2-3,TRBV7-8,14,.,CASSFGGGWDTQYF,TGTGCCAGCAGCTTTGGTGGGGGCTGGGATACGCAGTATTTT